This is a list of T cell receptor beta chains from one sample in a study of T cell responses to AZD1222 COVID-19 vaccine. The protocol was immunoSEQ multiplex PCR, while the TCRdb copy is restricted to in-frame clones and leaves out a portion. The sample lists 150,000 to 200,000 clones; around nine tenths were seen once. This specimen was peripheral blood, taken 28 days after the second dose of the MenACWY control vaccine. The receptor source for this set is an adult who received the MenACWY meningococcal vaccine as a control. The CDR3 runs from the conserved cysteine through the conserved F or W. Fields, in order: J gene, D gene, clone size, V gene, CDR3 protein, CDR3 DNA. D genes are given only for firm matches. Clone size is given for some rows only: seen once, a few or many times, or a class if the clone is expanded.

J gene: TRBJ2-2
D gene: -
clone size: -
V gene: TRBV24-1
CDR3 protein: CATSDRDRTGELFF
CDR3 DNA: TGTGCCACCAGTGATCGGGACCGCACCGGGGAGCTGTTTTTT

J gene: TRBJ1-1
D gene: -
clone size: -
V gene: TRBV7-2
CDR3 protein: CASSLGSGNTEAFF
CDR3 DNA: TGTGCCAGCAGCTTAGGGAGTGGGAACACTGAAGCTTTCTTT

J gene: TRBJ2-7
D gene: TRBD1
clone size: -
V gene: TRBV19
CDR3 protein: CASSLTGSSYEQYF
CDR3 DNA: TGTGCCAGTAGCCTGACAGGGAGCTCCTACGAGCAGTACTTC

J gene: TRBJ1-2
D gene: -
clone size: once
V gene: TRBV7-2
CDR3 protein: CASSLTRGADGYTF
CDR3 DNA: TGTGCCAGCAGCTTAACAAGGGGCGCCGATGGCTACACCTTC

J gene: TRBJ1-1
D gene: TRBD1
clone size: -
V gene: TRBV19
CDR3 protein: CASSPRTGAGFTEAFF
CDR3 DNA: TGTGCCAGTAGTCCTAGGACAGGGGCAGGATTCACTGAAGCTTTCTTT

J gene: TRBJ1-6
D gene: TRBD1
clone size: -
V gene: TRBV7-8
CDR3 protein: CASSLGQGSDSPLHF
CDR3 DNA: TGTGCCAGCAGCTTAGGACAGGGTTCAGATTCACCCCTCCACTTT

J gene: TRBJ1-5
D gene: TRBD1
clone size: -
V gene: TRBV5-5
CDR3 protein: CASRRDRVNQPQHF
CDR3 DNA: TGTGCCAGCAGGCGGGACAGGGTAAATCAGCCCCAGCATTTT

J gene: TRBJ2-1
D gene: TRBD2
clone size: -
V gene: TRBV10-1
CDR3 protein: CASSPGLAGVGEQFF
CDR3 DNA: TGCGCCAGCAGTCCGGGACTAGCGGGAGTGGGTGAGCAGTTCTTC

J gene: TRBJ2-7
D gene: -
clone size: -
V gene: TRBV3-1/TRBV3-2
CDR3 protein: CASSQVSEPAYEQYF
CDR3 DNA: TGTGCCAGCAGCCAAGTATCTGAGCCCGCCTACGAGCAGTACTTC

J gene: TRBJ2-3
D gene: -
clone size: -
V gene: TRBV6-2/TRBV6-3
CDR3 protein: CASSYSRHTQYF
CDR3 DNA: TGTGCCAGCAGTTACTCGCGTCATACGCAGTATTTT

J gene: TRBJ2-7
D gene: -
clone size: once
V gene: TRBV5-4
CDR3 protein: CASSLDPYSYEQYF
CDR3 DNA: TGTGCCAGCAGCTTGGATCCTTACTCCTACGAGCAGTACTTC

J gene: TRBJ2-2
D gene: -
clone size: -
V gene: TRBV7-8
CDR3 protein: CASTNDGTNTGELFF
CDR3 DNA: TGTGCCAGCACCAATGACGGAACGAACACCGGGGAGCTGTTTTTT

J gene: TRBJ2-5
D gene: -
clone size: -
V gene: TRBV27
CDR3 protein: CASSLLGVGQETQYF
CDR3 DNA: TGTGCCAGCAGTTTGTTAGGGGTGGGCCAAGAGACCCAGTACTTC

J gene: TRBJ2-3
D gene: TRBD1
clone size: -
V gene: TRBV28
CDR3 protein: CASSDSDRGRTDTQYF
CDR3 DNA: TGTGCCAGCAGCGACTCCGACAGGGGGCGAACAGATACGCAGTATTTT

J gene: TRBJ1-6
D gene: -
clone size: -
V gene: TRBV27
CDR3 protein: CASRDGSSYNSPLHF
CDR3 DNA: TGTGCCAGCAGGGACGGGAGCTCCTATAATTCACCCCTCCACTTT

J gene: TRBJ1-2
D gene: -
clone size: -
V gene: TRBV19
CDR3 protein: CASSITLSYGYTF
CDR3 DNA: TGTGCCAGTAGTATAACGCTTTCCTATGGCTACACCTTC

J gene: TRBJ1-4
D gene: TRBD1
clone size: -
V gene: TRBV28
CDR3 protein: CASTPGQGEKLFF
CDR3 DNA: TGTGCCAGCACCCCGGGACAGGGGGAAAAACTGTTTTTT

J gene: TRBJ1-1
D gene: TRBD1
clone size: once
V gene: TRBV18
CDR3 protein: CASSPLGTGASKAEAFF
CDR3 DNA: TGTGCCAGCTCACCCCTCGGGACAGGGGCCAGCAAGGCTGAAGCTTTCTTT

J gene: TRBJ1-5
D gene: -
clone size: -
V gene: TRBV2
CDR3 protein: CASRDGTQSQPQHF
CDR3 DNA: TGTGCCAGCAGAGACGGGACTCAGAGTCAGCCCCAGCATTTT

J gene: TRBJ1-1
D gene: -
clone size: -
V gene: TRBV29-1
CDR3 protein: CSVHSFTQDTEAFF
CDR3 DNA: TGCAGCGTACACAGCTTCACGCAGGACACTGAAGCTTTCTTT

J gene: TRBJ1-2
D gene: -
clone size: -
V gene: TRBV6-6
CDR3 protein: CASSYPPDRTLEGYTF
CDR3 DNA: TGTGCCAGCAGTTACCCTCCGGACAGAACACTGGAAGGCTACACCTTC

J gene: TRBJ2-6
D gene: TRBD1
clone size: -
V gene: TRBV6-5
CDR3 protein: CASSLQGAGANVLTF
CDR3 DNA: TGTGCCAGCAGTCTACAGGGGGCTGGGGCCAACGTCCTGACTTTC

J gene: TRBJ1-5
D gene: -
clone size: -
V gene: TRBV7-2
CDR3 protein: CASTQGRNQPQHF
CDR3 DNA: TGTGCCAGCACCCAGGGCCGTAATCAGCCCCAGCATTTT

J gene: TRBJ1-5
D gene: TRBD1
clone size: -
V gene: TRBV5-6
CDR3 protein: CASSSRTGEGNQPQHF
CDR3 DNA: TGTGCCAGCAGCTCGAGGACAGGGGAGGGCAATCAGCCCCAGCATTTT

J gene: TRBJ1-2
D gene: TRBD1
clone size: once
V gene: TRBV15
CDR3 protein: CATSRGQGFKEVDTF
CDR3 DNA: TGTGCCACCAGCCGGGGACAGGGGTTTAAGGAGGTGGACACCTTC

J gene: TRBJ1-2
D gene: TRBD1
clone size: -
V gene: TRBV3-1/TRBV3-2
CDR3 protein: CASSQDYGTGHNYGYTF
CDR3 DNA: TGTGCCAGCAGCCAAGATTACGGGACAGGACATAACTATGGCTACACCTTC

J gene: TRBJ1-2
D gene: -
clone size: -
V gene: TRBV19
CDR3 protein: CASTTGQLTRYGYTF
CDR3 DNA: TGTGCCAGCACCACCGGGCAGCTTACTAGGTATGGCTACACCTTC

J gene: TRBJ2-3
D gene: TRBD2
clone size: -
V gene: TRBV19
CDR3 protein: CASSMSAGRDTQYF
CDR3 DNA: TGTGCCAGTAGTATGTCAGCGGGGAGGGATACGCAGTATTTT

J gene: TRBJ1-2
D gene: -
clone size: -
V gene: TRBV19
CDR3 protein: CASSPGRDLLFYGYTF
CDR3 DNA: TGTGCCAGTAGTCCTGGACGGGACTTACTTTTCTATGGCTACACCTTC

J gene: TRBJ1-6
D gene: -
clone size: -
V gene: TRBV19
CDR3 protein: CASSIGGGNSPLHF
CDR3 DNA: TGTGCCAGTAGTATAGGCGGGGGTAATTCACCCCTCCACTTT

J gene: TRBJ1-5
D gene: -
clone size: -
V gene: TRBV30
CDR3 protein: CAWSEGHWSNQPQHF
CDR3 DNA: TGTGCCTGGAGTGAGGGACACTGGAGCAATCAGCCCCAGCATTTT

J gene: TRBJ2-3
D gene: TRBD2
clone size: -
V gene: TRBV7-6
CDR3 protein: CASSSSGTSGRAPTDTQYF
CDR3 DNA: TGTGCCAGCAGCTCCTCAGGGACTAGCGGGAGGGCTCCCACAGATACGCAGTATTTT

J gene: TRBJ1-2
D gene: -
clone size: -
V gene: TRBV7-9
CDR3 protein: CASAQSDYGYTF
CDR3 DNA: TGTGCCAGCGCCCAGAGTGACTATGGCTACACCTTC

J gene: TRBJ2-1
D gene: TRBD2
clone size: -
V gene: TRBV3-1/TRBV3-2
CDR3 protein: CASSRASGSNEQFF
CDR3 DNA: TGTGCCAGCAGCCGAGCTAGCGGGAGCAATGAGCAGTTCTTC

J gene: TRBJ2-1
D gene: -
clone size: -
V gene: TRBV9
CDR3 protein: CASSVAGLVDEQFF
CDR3 DNA: TGTGCCAGCAGCGTAGCAGGTCTAGTAGATGAGCAGTTCTTC

J gene: TRBJ1-2
D gene: TRBD1
clone size: -
V gene: TRBV27
CDR3 protein: CASSRGTGIGYGYTF
CDR3 DNA: TGTGCCAGCAGCCGGGGGACAGGGATTGGCTATGGCTACACCTTC

J gene: TRBJ2-3
D gene: -
clone size: -
V gene: TRBV27
CDR3 protein: CASRLLDTQYF
CDR3 DNA: TGTGCCAGCAGGCTTTTAGATACGCAGTATTTT

J gene: TRBJ2-7
D gene: -
clone size: few
V gene: TRBV5-1
CDR3 protein: CASSLVPREEYF
CDR3 DNA: TGCGCCAGCAGCTTGGTCCCCCGCGAGGAGTACTTC

J gene: TRBJ1-5
D gene: -
clone size: -
V gene: TRBV24-1
CDR3 protein: CATSDSPHQPQHF
CDR3 DNA: TGTGCCACCAGTGATTCGCCCCATCAGCCCCAGCATTTT

J gene: TRBJ1-1
D gene: -
clone size: -
V gene: TRBV6-5
CDR3 protein: CASGRSRTLNTEAFF
CDR3 DNA: TGTGCCAGTGGTCGGTCCCGGACGTTGAACACTGAAGCTTTCTTT

J gene: TRBJ1-6
D gene: -
clone size: -
V gene: TRBV6-4
CDR3 protein: CASSPIFQGGYNSPLHF
CDR3 DNA: TGTGCCAGCAGCCCCATATTCCAGGGAGGGTATAATTCACCCCTCCACTTT

J gene: TRBJ2-3
D gene: TRBD2
clone size: -
V gene: TRBV27
CDR3 protein: CASSLLAGVGDTQYF
CDR3 DNA: TGTGCCAGCAGTTTGCTAGCGGGGGTCGGAGATACGCAGTATTTT

J gene: TRBJ2-1
D gene: TRBD2
clone size: few
V gene: TRBV20-1
CDR3 protein: CSPGTNDEQFF
CDR3 DNA: TGCAGCCCGGGGACTAACGATGAGCAGTTCTTC

J gene: TRBJ1-2
D gene: -
clone size: once
V gene: TRBV7-8
CDR3 protein: CASSISGSYGYTF
CDR3 DNA: TGTGCCAGCAGCATTTCAGGGTCCTATGGCTACACCTTC

J gene: TRBJ2-7
D gene: -
clone size: -
V gene: TRBV2
CDR3 protein: CASSVGGYYEQYF
CDR3 DNA: TGTGCCAGCAGTGTGGGCGGATACTACGAGCAGTACTTC

J gene: TRBJ1-3
D gene: -
clone size: -
V gene: TRBV11-2
CDR3 protein: CASSLGAVSGNTIYF
CDR3 DNA: TGTGCCAGCAGCTTAGGGGCCGTCTCTGGAAACACCATATATTTT

J gene: TRBJ1-1
D gene: TRBD1
clone size: -
V gene: TRBV7-2
CDR3 protein: CASSLAVNRGLNTEAFF
CDR3 DNA: TGTGCCAGCAGCTTAGCGGTTAACAGGGGGTTGAACACTGAAGCTTTCTTT

J gene: TRBJ2-4
D gene: TRBD1
clone size: -
V gene: TRBV2
CDR3 protein: CASSEFGTGAAEAKNIQYF
CDR3 DNA: TGTGCCAGCAGTGAATTCGGGACAGGGGCGGCCGAAGCCAAAAACATTCAGTACTTC

J gene: TRBJ2-1
D gene: -
clone size: -
V gene: TRBV10-3
CDR3 protein: CAISGGEAEQFF
CDR3 DNA: TGTGCCATCAGTGGGGGGGAGGCTGAGCAGTTCTTC